These 6 T cell receptor beta chains were sequenced from one sample in a study of CD8+ T cells in alopecia areata. Extracted RNA was reverse transcribed, and the resulting cDNA served as sequencing template. The assay was immunoSEQ multiplex PCR, and TCRdb's table has in-frame clones only and misses some. The sample gives 250,000 or so clones, roughly two thirds of which show up once; roughly 1.2% is in the top ten. The material sequenced was CD4+ T cells sorted from blood, taken at week 0. These receptors all come from a human donor with alopecia areata.

This clone was detected only a few times. The chain employs TRBV30 and TRBJ1-4; unclear D gene. Trimming pared 8 bases from V and 8 bases from J, leaving 21 bases between. The CDR3 runs 14 residues. The V gene's germline CDR1 is GTSNPN and CDR2 SVGIG (reference sequence). In DNA form, the CDR3 reads TGTGCCGTCCGGAGGGTCGGGGAATACGAAAAACTGTTTTTT. It yields the protein CAVRRVGEYEKLFF.

This clone was recorded only once. The chain carries TRBV29-1 and TRBJ1-4; TRBD1 aligns across 11 bases. J lost 8 bases, V lost 6 bases, and 5 bases had no gene match. Germline V gene sequence: CDR1 SQVTM, CDR2 ANQGSEA. The CDR3 has 13 amino acids. The CDR3 sequence: CSVRTGGAEKLFF. The CDR3 coding sequence is TGCAGCGTCCGGACAGGGGGCGCGGAAAAACTGTTTTTT.

The rearrangement uses TRBV2 and TRBJ2-5, with 9 bases that match TRBD1. Germline V gives CDR1 SNHLY, CDR2 FYNNEI. V trimming: 1 base; J trimming: 5 bases; junction bases outside the gene matches: 2. The CDR3 covers 14 residues. The CDR3 DNA is TGTGCCAGCAGTGAAGACAGGGGGCAGGAGACCCAGTACTTC. This translates into CASSEDRGQETQYF.

V gene TRBV4-3 combines with J gene TRBJ1-2; no clear D. The germline V and J ends were trimmed by 0 bases and 5 bases, with 13 bases remaining between them. The germline gives CDR1 LGHNA, CDR2 YSLEER. The CDR3 totals 15 residues. Written as DNA, the CDR3 is TGCGCCAGCAGCCAAGATAGGATATCCTCATATGGCTACACCTTC. This sequence encodes CASSQDRISSYGYTF.

This chain uses TRBV14 with TRBJ1-2; D unresolved. The V gene's germline CDR1 is SGHDN and CDR2 FVKESK. Trimming pared 4 bases from V and 3 bases from J, leaving 6 bases between. The CDR3 totals 12 residues. In nucleotides, the CDR3 is TGTGCCAGCAGCCCCCATCACTATGGCTACACCTTC. Amino acids: CASSPHHYGYTF. Complete variable domain (other parts from reference TRBV14 and TRBJ1-2): EAGVTQFPSHSVIEKGQTVTLRCDPISGHDNLYWYRRVMGKEIKFLLHFVKESKQDESGMPNNRFLAERTGGTYSTLKVQPAELEDSGVYFCASSPHHYGYTFGSGTRLTVV.

This rearrangement joins TRBV6-1 to TRBJ2-5, with TRBD2 as a possible D gene (6 bases). Germline V gene lookup returns CDR1 MNHNS and CDR2 SASEGT. The V end was cut by 5 bases, the J end by 5 bases, with 12 bases between. The CDR3 extends over 13 amino acids. CDR3 residues: CASSRRRGETQYF. The CDR3 DNA follows: TGTGCCAGCAGTCGGAGGCGGGGCGAGACCCAGTACTTC.